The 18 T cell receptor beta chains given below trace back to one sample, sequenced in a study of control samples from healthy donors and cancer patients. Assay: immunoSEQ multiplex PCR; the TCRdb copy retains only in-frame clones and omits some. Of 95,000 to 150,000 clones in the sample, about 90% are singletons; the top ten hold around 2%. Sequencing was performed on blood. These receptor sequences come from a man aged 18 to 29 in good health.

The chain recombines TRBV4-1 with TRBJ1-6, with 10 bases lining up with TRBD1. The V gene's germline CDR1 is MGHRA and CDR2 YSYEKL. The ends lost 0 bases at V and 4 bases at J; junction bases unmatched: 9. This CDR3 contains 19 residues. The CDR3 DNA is TGCGCCAGCAGCCAAGATCAATTAGGGACAGGGGTTTATAATTCACCCCTCCACTTT. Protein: CASSQDQLGTGVYNSPLHF.

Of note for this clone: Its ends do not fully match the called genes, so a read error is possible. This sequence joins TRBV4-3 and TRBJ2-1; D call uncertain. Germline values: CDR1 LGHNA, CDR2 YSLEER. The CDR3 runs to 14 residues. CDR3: CASSQAPIGQKALF. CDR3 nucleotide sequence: TGCGCCAGCAGCCAAGCCCCTATAGGCCAAAAGGCCCTCTTC.

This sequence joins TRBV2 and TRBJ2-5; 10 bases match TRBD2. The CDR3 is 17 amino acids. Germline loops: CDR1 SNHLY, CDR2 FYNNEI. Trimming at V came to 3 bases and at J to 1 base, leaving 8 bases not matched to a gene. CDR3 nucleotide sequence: TGTGCCAGCAGTGAGGCTAGCGGGAGAAGAGGCCAAGAGACCCAGTACTTC. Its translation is CASSEASGRRGQETQYF.

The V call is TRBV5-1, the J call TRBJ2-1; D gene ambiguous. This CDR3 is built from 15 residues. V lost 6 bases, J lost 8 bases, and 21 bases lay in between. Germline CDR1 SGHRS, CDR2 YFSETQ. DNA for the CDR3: TGCGCCAGCACCACCGCCCGGTCCATCCCTGATGAGCAGTTCTTC. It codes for CASTTARSIPDEQFF. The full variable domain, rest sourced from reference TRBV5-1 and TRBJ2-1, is KAGVTQTPRYLIKTRGQQVTLSCSPISGHRSVSWYQQTPGQGLQFLFEYFSETQRNKGNFPGRFSGRQFSNSRSEMNVSTLELGDSALYLCASTTARSIPDEQFFGPGTRLTVL.

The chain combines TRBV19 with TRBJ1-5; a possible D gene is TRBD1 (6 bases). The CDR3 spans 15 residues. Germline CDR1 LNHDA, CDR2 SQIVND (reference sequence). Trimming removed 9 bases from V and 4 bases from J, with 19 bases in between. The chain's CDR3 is CASSEQGSPNQPQHF. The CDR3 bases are TGTGCCAGCAGCGAACAGGGATCGCCAAATCAGCCCCAGCATTTT.

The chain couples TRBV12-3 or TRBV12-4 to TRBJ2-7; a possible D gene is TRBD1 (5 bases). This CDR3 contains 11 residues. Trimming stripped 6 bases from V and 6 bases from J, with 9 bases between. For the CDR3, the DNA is TGTGCCAGCAGCATCACAGGCGAGCAGTACTTC. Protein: CASSITGEQYF.

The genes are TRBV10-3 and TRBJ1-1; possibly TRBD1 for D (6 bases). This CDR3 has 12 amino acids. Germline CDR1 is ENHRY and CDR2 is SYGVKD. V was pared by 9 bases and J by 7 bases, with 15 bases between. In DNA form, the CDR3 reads TGTGCCATAAGACCAGGGGAAAGTGAAGCTTTCTTT. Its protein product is CAIRPGESEAFF.

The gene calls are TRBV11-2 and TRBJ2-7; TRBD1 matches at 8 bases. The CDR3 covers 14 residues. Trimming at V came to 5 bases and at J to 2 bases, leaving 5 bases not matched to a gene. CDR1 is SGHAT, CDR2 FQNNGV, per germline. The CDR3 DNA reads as TGTGCCAGCAGCCACACAGGGGGGCCCTACGAGCAGTACTTC. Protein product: CASSHTGGPYEQYF.

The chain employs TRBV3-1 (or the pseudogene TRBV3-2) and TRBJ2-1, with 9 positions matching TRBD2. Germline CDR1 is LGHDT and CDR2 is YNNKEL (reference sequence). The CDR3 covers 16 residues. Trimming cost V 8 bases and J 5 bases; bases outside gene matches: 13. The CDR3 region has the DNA TGTGCCAGCGGTTCGTCTAGCGGGATTGGGGACAATGAGCAGTTCTTC. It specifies CASGSSSGIGDNEQFF.

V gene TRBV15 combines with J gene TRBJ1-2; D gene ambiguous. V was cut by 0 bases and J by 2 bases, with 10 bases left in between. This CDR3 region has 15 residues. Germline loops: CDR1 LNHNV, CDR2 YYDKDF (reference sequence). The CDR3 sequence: CATSRDSGENYGYTF. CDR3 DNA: TGTGCCACCAGCAGAGATTCCGGGGAGAACTATGGCTACACCTTC.

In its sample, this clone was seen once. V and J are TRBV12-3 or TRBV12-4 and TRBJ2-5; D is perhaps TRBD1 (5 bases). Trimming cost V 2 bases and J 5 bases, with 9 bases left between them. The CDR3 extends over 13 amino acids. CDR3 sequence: CASSLRQGETQYF. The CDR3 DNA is TGTGCCAGCAGTTTACGGCAGGGCGAGACCCAGTACTTC.

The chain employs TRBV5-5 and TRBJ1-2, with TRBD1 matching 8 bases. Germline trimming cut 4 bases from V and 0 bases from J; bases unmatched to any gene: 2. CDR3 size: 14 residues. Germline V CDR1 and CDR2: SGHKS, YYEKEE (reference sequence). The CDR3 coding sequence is TGTGCCAGCAGCCCACAGGGGGCTAACTATGGCTACACCTTC. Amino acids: CASSPQGANYGYTF. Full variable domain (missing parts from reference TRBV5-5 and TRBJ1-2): DAGVTQSPTHLIKTRGQQVTLRCSPISGHKSVSWYQQVLGQGPQFIFQYYEKEERGRGNFPDRFSARQFPNYSSELNVNALLLGDSALYLCASSPQGANYGYTFGSGTRLTVV.

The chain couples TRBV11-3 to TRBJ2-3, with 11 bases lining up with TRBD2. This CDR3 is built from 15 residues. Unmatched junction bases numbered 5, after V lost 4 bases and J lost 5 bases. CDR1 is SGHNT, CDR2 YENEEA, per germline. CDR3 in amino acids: CASSSQLAGEDTQYF. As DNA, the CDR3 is TGTGCCAGCAGCTCCCAACTAGCGGGAGAAGATACGCAGTATTTT.

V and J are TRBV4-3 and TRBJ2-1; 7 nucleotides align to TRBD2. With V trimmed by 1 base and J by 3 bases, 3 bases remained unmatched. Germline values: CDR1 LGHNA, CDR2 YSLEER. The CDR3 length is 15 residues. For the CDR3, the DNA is TGCGCCAGCAGCCAAGTGGCTAGCGGCTACAATGAGCAGTTCTTC. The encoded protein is CASSQVASGYNEQFF.

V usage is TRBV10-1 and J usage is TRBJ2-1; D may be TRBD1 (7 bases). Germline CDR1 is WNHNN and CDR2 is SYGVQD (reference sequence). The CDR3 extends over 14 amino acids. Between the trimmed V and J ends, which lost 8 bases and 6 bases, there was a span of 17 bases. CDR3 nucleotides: TGCGCCAGCGGAGGGACAGCGAAGGTCAATGAGCAGTTCTTC. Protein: CASGGTAKVNEQFF.

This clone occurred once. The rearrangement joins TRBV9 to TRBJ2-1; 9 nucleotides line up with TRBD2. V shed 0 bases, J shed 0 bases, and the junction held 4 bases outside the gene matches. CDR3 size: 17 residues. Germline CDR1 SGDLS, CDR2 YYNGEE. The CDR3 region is CASSVVSGSYSYNEQFF. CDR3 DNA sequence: TGTGCCAGCAGCGTAGTTAGCGGGAGCTACTCCTACAATGAGCAGTTCTTC.

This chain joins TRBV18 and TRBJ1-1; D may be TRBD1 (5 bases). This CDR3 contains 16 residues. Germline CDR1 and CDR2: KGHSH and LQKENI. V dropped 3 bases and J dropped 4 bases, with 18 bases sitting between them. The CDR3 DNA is TGTGCCAGCTCACCCTACCTGGGGGGAGAGAGCACTGAAGCTTTCTTT. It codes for CASSPYLGGESTEAFF.

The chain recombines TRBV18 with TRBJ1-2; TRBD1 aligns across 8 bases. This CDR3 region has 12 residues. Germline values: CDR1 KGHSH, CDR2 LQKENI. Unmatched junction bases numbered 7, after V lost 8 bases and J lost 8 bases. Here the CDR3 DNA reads TGTGCCAGCCCAGGACAGGGAGGCGGCTACACCTTC. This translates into CASPGQGGGYTF.